A single sample gave rise to the 13 T cell receptor beta chains below, sequenced in a study of shared clonotypes between healthy human individuals (dated by TCRdb to between 2020 and 2021). The library was obtained by the immunoSEQ multiplex PCR assay. The immuneACCESS repertoire file appears here via TCRdb, limited to in-frame rearrangements. These files lack a portion of the clones; in checked studies, under half of the deficit traces to unresolved V genes, and the cause of the others is not known. The sample table lists 600,000 to 750,000 clones, about three quarters of them with a count of one. The ten most abundant clones make up under 2% of the sample. Sequences were obtained from memory CD4+ T cells sorted from blood. What this sample's cell subset or site label stands for: CD45RA-negative fraction. All receptors come from a woman aged 30 to 39 in good health.

The rearrangement links TRBV27 to TRBJ1-3; D call uncertain. Germline values: CDR1 MNHEY, CDR2 SMNVEV (reference sequence). Trimming removed 6 bases from V and 3 bases from J, with 12 bases in between. CDR3 length equals 14 residues. In DNA, the CDR3 is TGTGCCAGCAGACCCGGGGTTAATGGAAACACCATATATTTT. Its protein is CASRPGVNGNTIYF.

This chain joins TRBV28 and TRBJ2-1; 12 bases map to TRBD2. Trimming took 7 bases from V and 0 from J; bases not matched to a gene: 1. This CDR3 spans 15 amino acids. Germline V CDR1 and CDR2: MDHEN, SYDVKM. The CDR3 nucleotides read TGTGCCAGCATGACTAGCGGGAGCTCCTACAATGAGCAGTTCTTC. It translates to CASMTSGSSYNEQFF.

The count of this clone is one. The rearrangement joins TRBV27 to TRBJ2-5; D might be TRBD1 (8 bases). The DNA end lines up better with TRBJ2-7; the J call may be wrong. CDR3 size: 14 residues. Looked up from germline, CDR1 is MNHEY and CDR2 is SMNVEV (reference sequence). The CDR3 sequence: CASSLGQGGHEQYF. In DNA form, the CDR3 reads TGTGCCAGCAGTTTAGGACAGGGAGGGCACGAGCAGTACTTC.

The V gene is TRBV7-9, the J gene TRBJ2-2, with D perhaps TRBD2 (6 bases). Germline V lookup: CDR1 SEHNR, CDR2 FQNEAQ (reference sequence). Trimming shortened V by 11 bases and J by 6 bases, and 22 bases separated the two germline ends. The CDR3 has 15 residues. CDR3 bases: TGTGCCCTCCAGTTGGGCAGGGAGGTCCCCGGGGAGCTGTTTTTT. Translation gives CALQLGREVPGELFF. Full variable domain (rest looked up from reference TRBV7-9 and TRBJ2-2): DTGVSQNPRHKITKRGQNVTFRCDPISEHNRLYWYRQTLGQGPEFLTYFQNEAQLEKSRLLSDRFSAERPKGSFSTLEIQRTEQGDSAMYLCALQLGREVPGELFFGEGSRLTVL.

The chain uses TRBV18 and TRBJ2-5, with 8 bases lining up with TRBD1. J gave up 5 bases and V 3 bases, and 14 bases lay outside the gene matches. The germline V gene has CDR1 KGHSH and CDR2 LQKENI. The CDR3 is 17 amino acids. The CDR3 reads CASSPKPGQAGWETQYF. The CDR3 DNA sequence: TGTGCCAGCTCACCGAAGCCGGGACAGGCAGGTTGGGAGACCCAGTACTTC.

This clone was found once. This chain's CDR3 is CASHGTSLYEQYF. The CDR3 bases are TGTGCCAGTCACGGGACAAGTCTCTACGAGCAGTACTTC. This sequence joins TRBV2 and TRBJ2-7; a weak D match, TRBD1 (6 bases). The germline V gene has CDR1 SNHLY and CDR2 FYNNEI. Trimming cost V 9 bases and J 3 bases, with 15 bases left between them. CDR3 length: 13 amino acids.

This chain links TRBV5-8 with TRBJ2-3, with D possibly TRBD2 on 6 matching bases. With 0 bases removed from V and 5 bases from J, the gap between germline ends came to 10 bases. Germline V CDR1 and CDR2: SGHTS, YDEGEE. The CDR3 is 14 amino acids. DNA for the CDR3: TGTGCCAGCAGCTTGGCGGGAGCGGGAGATACGCAGTATTTT. Its translation is CASSLAGAGDTQYF.

The genes are TRBV19 and TRBJ1-3; tentative D call: TRBD1 (5 bases). The length of the CDR3 is 15 residues. With 7 bases removed from V and 0 bases from J, the gap between germline ends came to 13 bases. CDR1 is LNHDA and CDR2 is SQIVND in the germline V gene (reference sequence). This chain's CDR3 is CASKKTDYSGNTIYF. In DNA, the CDR3 is TGTGCCAGTAAAAAGACAGATTACTCTGGAAACACCATATATTTT.

A remark on this clone: Other DNA sequences in the sample encode the same CDR3. The chain employs TRBV11-2 and TRBJ2-1, with no clear D. The CDR3 contains 15 residues. The germline V gene encodes CDR1 SGHAT and CDR2 FQNNGV. The germline V and J ends were trimmed by 1 base and 0 bases, with 7 bases remaining between them. The CDR3 nucleotides read TGTGCCAGCAGCTTAGCTGCAAGCTCCTACAATGAGCAGTTCTTC. Translation gives CASSLAASSYNEQFF.

This sequence joins TRBV27 and TRBJ1-2; 7 bases agree with TRBD1. V was clipped by 6 bases and J by 4 bases; unmatched bases: 11. CDR3 length: 15 amino acids. Germline-derived CDR1 and CDR2 are MNHEY and SMNVEV (reference sequence). CDR3: CASRPTMTGPYGYTF. CDR3 DNA: TGTGCCAGCAGACCTACTATGACAGGGCCCTATGGCTACACCTTC.

CDR3 sequence: CSAVTGGGGGYTF. The CDR3 DNA reads TGCAGCGCCGTGACAGGGGGCGGAGGTGGCTACACCTTC. This chain joins TRBV29-1 and TRBJ1-2; 10 bases line up with TRBD1. In germline, CDR1 is SQVTM, CDR2 ANQGSEA. With V trimmed by 7 bases and J by 7 bases, 9 bases remained unmatched. The CDR3 spans 13 residues.

The chain has TRBV11-2 and TRBJ2-7; D may correspond to TRBD1 or TRBD2 (5 bases each). The germline gives CDR1 SGHAT, CDR2 FQNNGV. The CDR3 covers 15 residues. Trimming removed 5 bases from V and 2 bases from J, with 16 bases in between. DNA of the CDR3: TGTGCCAGCAGCGACCTAGCCGGGACGACCTACGAGCAGTACTTC. It encodes CASSDLAGTTYEQYF.

The CDR3, as DNA: TGTGCCAGCAGCCGGCTAGCGGGAGGATCCGACGAGCAGTACTTC. Protein sequence: CASSRLAGGSDEQYF. The J gene is TRBJ2-7, the V gene TRBV4-2; 11 bases line up with TRBD2. V lost 4 bases, J lost 5 bases, and 7 bases stayed unmatched. Germline V CDR1 and CDR2: LGHNA, YNFKEQ. The CDR3 runs to 15 residues.